This paragraph covers one T cell receptor beta chain sequence. Antigen specificity is unknown. CDR3 length: 14 residues. The V segment lost 10 bases and the J segment 2 bases; nucleotides outside the gene matches: 6. Germline CDR1 and CDR2: MGHDK and SYGVNS. This sample is part of a study of cytomegalovirus exposure and HLA in healthy donors. The study, taken as a whole, reports: The number of N-insertions in an Asian-associated ancestry cluster was reportedly below the approximately 700-donor mean in a later analysis. A later analysis linked 15,000 to 20,000 TCR beta sequences to HLA alleles at 0.05 false discovery rate. Links to common viral pathogens appeared, in a later analysis, for several of the most significant clusters.

Primers: 60 Vbeta forward and 13 Jbeta reverse. Repertoires were generated with immunoSEQ multiplex PCR, while TCRdb's copy carries only in-frame clones and drops some. The table shows under 250,000 clones, with approximately 88% occurring only once. The clonotype was recovered from a boy aged 2 to 10 in good health and CMV-seronegative. The V call is TRBV25-1, the J call TRBJ1-4, with TRBD1 matching 8 bases. Sequenced material: PBMCs. CDR3 in DNA: TGTGCCACCCAGGGGGCCGGGACTAATGAAAAACTGTTTTTT. It translates to CATQGAGTNEKLFF.